Sequencing of this TCR beta chain was carried out in a study of blood T cell repertoires in COVID-19. The germline V gene has CDR1 LNHDA and CDR2 SQIVND (reference sequence). The CDR3 loop spans 13 amino acids. Trimming stripped 8 bases from V and 3 bases from J, with 10 bases between. Profiling relied on immunoSEQ multiplex PCR, and the TCRdb table lists in-frame clones only, not all of them. The data hold about 200,000 clones, with around 81% observed a single time. The sequence derives from a woman aged 70 to 79 with acute or convalescent COVID-19. Sequenced input: peripheral blood. The V call is TRBV19, the J call TRBJ1-4; D possibly corresponds to TRBD1 (6 bases). The CDR3 DNA reads TGTGCCAGTGGGACACGGCCTAATGAAAAACTGTTTTTT. Translating it yields CASGTRPNEKLFF.